This T cell receptor (beta chain) was recorded in a study of blood T cell repertoires in COVID-19. The repertoire was sequenced with immunoSEQ multiplex PCR; TCRdb's copy has only in-frame clones and lacks some. The sample comprises more than 150,000 clones, less than 90% of which are singletons, and about a fifth rests with the top ten. CDR3 length equals 15 residues. Germline CDR1 and CDR2: MNHEY and SMNVEV (reference sequence). J gave up 4 bases and V 6 bases, and 11 bases lay outside the gene matches. The chain combines TRBV27 with TRBJ1-2, with 7 bases matching TRBD1. This TCR came from a man in his 70s with active or convalescent COVID-19. Input material: peripheral blood. The CDR3 sequence is CASRRGTAETYGYTF. For the CDR3, the DNA is TGTGCCAGCAGACGAGGGACAGCCGAAACCTATGGCTACACCTTC.